The rows below give T cell receptor beta chains drawn from one sample of a study of vaccination and CD4 T cells after COVID-19. One entry per CDR3 protein, called by TCRdb with MiXCR from the PCR reads. The table includes about 15,000 distinct CDR3 sequences, around 73% detected once. The antigens of these receptors remain unknown. Sequencing input: CD4+ T cells from blood, cultured in vitro. Receptors originate from a human donor who had recovered from COVID-19. Both conserved end residues are part of each CDR3. D genes are given only for firm matches. Expanded clones get a size class; other rows say once, few or many, or leave the size out.

. . TRBJ2-3 TRBV6-5 TGTGCCAGCAGTTCACTAGGTACCACAGATACGCAGTATTTT CASSSLGTTDTQYF
. . TRBJ2-3 TRBV30 TGTGCCTGGAGTGGACGTAGCCCGGGGGATACGCAGTATTTT CAWSGRSPGDTQYF
TRBD1 . TRBJ1-1 TRBV2 TGTGCCAGCAGTACAGGGGGCGTCGACGCTGAAGCTTTCTTT CASSTGGVDAEAFF
. . TRBJ2-1 TRBV23-1 TGCGCCAGCAGTCGACGACTTGATTTCAGTGGGCAGTTCTTC CASSRRLDFSGQFF
TRBD1 . TRBJ1-6 TRBV20-1 TGCAGTCGGACAGGCCTAGGCATCTCACTTCCCCTCCACTTT CSRTGLGISLPLHF
. . TRBJ1-5 TRBV24-1 TGTGCCACCAGTGATTCAGAACAGCCCCAGCATTTT CATSDSEQPQHF
TRBD2 few TRBJ2-1 TRBV10-1 TGCGCCAGCAGTGAAGGGGGACTAGCGGGTCTGTATGAGCAGTTCTTC CASSEGGLAGLYEQFF
. . TRBJ1-5 TRBV21-1 TGTGCCAGCGGCGAAGTCAGCCAGCCCCAGCATTTT CASGEVSQPQHF
TRBD1 . TRBJ1-5 TRBV19 TGTGCCAGTAGTAGCCAGGGGACAGGACAGCCCCAGCATTTT CASSSQGTGQPQHF
TRBD1 . TRBJ2-5 TRBV18 TGTGCCAGCTCACCGGCAGGGGGCGAGACCCAGTACTTC CASSPAGGETQYF
TRBD2 . TRBJ2-3 TRBV20-1 TGCAGTGCTCCCAGCGGGAGCGGGGCAGATACGCAGTATTTT CSAPSGSGADTQYF
. . TRBJ2-5 TRBV5-6 TGTGCCAGCAGCTTGCAGCAGGAAGGGTTACGAGAGACCCAGTACTTC CASSLQQEGLRETQYF
. medium-sized TRBJ2-5 TRBV19 TGTGCCAGTAGTATAGGGGGCAGGTTAGAGACCCAGTACTTC CASSIGGRLETQYF
TRBD1 . TRBJ2-7 TRBV11-2 TGTGCCAGCAGCATACTACAGGGGAACGAGCAGTACTTC CASSILQGNEQYF
TRBD1 . TRBJ2-5 TRBV6-5 TGTGCCAGCAGTTCCGGGACAGGGGTCCGGGAGACCCAGTACTTC CASSSGTGVRETQYF
. . TRBJ1-2 TRBV28 TGTGCCAGCAGTTCTCGGGGGAGGGGGTACAGTGGCTACACCTTC CASSSRGRGYSGYTF
TRBD1 . TRBJ2-7 TRBV7-9 TGTGCCAGCAGCCTTAGACAGGGGGCCAACGAGCAGTACTTC CASSLRQGANEQYF
. . TRBJ2-7 TRBV7-8 TGTGCCAGCAGCCCCCGCTGGGGGGGCTACGAGCGGTACTTC CASSPRWGGYERYF
. . TRBJ1-6 TRBV7-9 TGTGCCAGGATCGAATGGTGGGAGTTGTGGGTCCTCAATAATTCACCCCTCCACTTT CARIEWWELWVLNNSPLHF
. . TRBJ2-1 TRBV11-2 TGTGCCAGCAACACTGTCGGTAGGGTCTACAATGAGCAGTTCTTC CASNTVGRVYNEQFF
TRBD2 . TRBJ2-7 TRBV20-1 TGCAGTGCGGTCACTAGCGGGGCTACCCACGAGCAGTACTTC CSAVTSGATHEQYF
. . TRBJ2-5 TRBV20-1 TGCAGTCAGGGTGGTTTCGTTAAAGAGACCCAGTACTTC CSQGGFVKETQYF
. . TRBJ1-5 TRBV6-1 TGTGCCAGCAGCAGTTATAGCAATCAGCCCCAGCATTTT CASSSYSNQPQHF
TRBD2 . TRBJ2-7 TRBV7-8 TGTGCCAGCAGCTTAGTGGGGGGGAGGGTCTACGAGCAGTACTTC CASSLVGGRVYEQYF
TRBD1 . TRBJ2-5 TRBV20-1 TGCAGTGCTAGCGGGACAGGGGTGGAGACCCAGTACTTC CSASGTGVETQYF
. . TRBJ1-5 TRBV6-1 TGTGCCAGCAGCCAGGGATCCCACAATCAGCCCCAGCATTTT CASSQGSHNQPQHF
. . TRBJ1-1 TRBV7-2 TGTGCCAGCAGCTCCGGCGGGGGGGTGAACACTGAAGCTTTCTTT CASSSGGGVNTEAFF
. . TRBJ1-5 TRBV20-1 TGCAGTGCTAGACCCCCCCGCCGCAATCAGCCCCAGCATTTT CSARPPRRNQPQHF
. . TRBJ1-1 TRBV28 TGTGCCAGCAGTCCTCCACCCGGAACTGAAGCTTTCTTT CASSPPPGTEAFF
. . TRBJ2-1 TRBV7-2 TGTGCCAGCAGCTTAGTGGGGATGAGCTCCTACAATGAGCAGTTCTTC CASSLVGMSSYNEQFF
. . TRBJ2-1 TRBV6-1 TGTGCCAGCAGTCCCTCCGGCGGGCCCTACAATGAGCAGTTCTTC CASSPSGGPYNEQFF
TRBD1 once TRBJ2-7 TRBV19 TGTGCCAGTAGTGCGGTGGGGTGGGACAGACCCTACGAGCAGTACTTC CASSAVGWDRPYEQYF
. . TRBJ2-3 TRBV7-9 TGTGCCAGCAGCCAAACCAGGGTGTTGGCAGATACGCAGTATTTT CASSQTRVLADTQYF
. few TRBJ1-5 TRBV20-1 TGCAGTGCTAGTTTGCGGGGTATTGAGGCGGGTCAGCCCCAGCATTTT CSASLRGIEAGQPQHF
. . TRBJ1-2 TRBV29-1 TGCAGCGTTGAAGACCCTTCCAGGGATGGCTACACCTTC CSVEDPSRDGYTF
. . TRBJ1-5 TRBV12-3/TRBV12-4 TGTGCCAGCAGTATGCTCAGTGGGAGCAATCAGCCCCAGCATTTT CASSMLSGSNQPQHF
. . TRBJ2-7 TRBV7-9 TGTGCCAGCAGCTTAGCGCTATCCGGCGAGCAGTACTTC CASSLALSGEQYF
TRBD1 . TRBJ1-2 TRBV2 TGTGCCAGCAGTGACGGGGGACAGGGGTATGGCTACACCTTC CASSDGGQGYGYTF
TRBD2 . TRBJ2-2 TRBV15 TGTGCCACCAGCCTAGAGGAGGGAGGCGGGGGCACCGGGGAGCTGTTTTTT CATSLEEGGGGTGELFF
. . TRBJ1-5 TRBV12-3/TRBV12-4 TGTGCCAGCAGTTTTCAGAGCAATCAGCCCCAGCATTTT CASSFQSNQPQHF
. . TRBJ1-2 TRBV7-8 TGTGCCAGCAGCCCGTCAGCTAACTATGGCTACACCTTC CASSPSANYGYTF
. . TRBJ1-2 TRBV12-3/TRBV12-4 TGTGCCAGCAGTGCCCGGGGGGGCGGCTACACCTTC CASSARGGGYTF
. few TRBJ2-5 TRBV6-2/TRBV6-3 TGTGCCAGCAGTTTCGGCAGGGAGAGAGAGACCCAGTACTTC CASSFGRERETQYF
TRBD1 . TRBJ1-2 TRBV6-1 TGTGCCAGCAGGCAGGGGGGAAACTATGGCTACACCTTC CASRQGGNYGYTF
. once TRBJ2-5 TRBV27 TGTGCCAGCAGTTCTGTTGGGGGGATGGAGACCCAGTACTTC CASSSVGGMETQYF
TRBD1 . TRBJ2-1 TRBV11-3 TGTGCCAGCAGAGGGGACAGTCCCTACAATGAGCAGTTCTTC CASRGDSPYNEQFF
. . TRBJ1-1 TRBV7-9 TGTGCCAGCAGCTCCGTTTTTGGACTGAAGAACACTGAAGCTTTCTTT CASSSVFGLKNTEAFF
TRBD1 few TRBJ1-2 TRBV7-2 TGTGCCAGCAGCCTCAATCAGGGGGCAAACTATGGCTACACCTTC CASSLNQGANYGYTF
. . TRBJ1-5 TRBV9 TGTGCCAGCAGCGTAGAGGCCTCGGTGGGACAGCCCCAGCATTTT CASSVEASVGQPQHF
. . TRBJ1-1 TRBV6-1 TGTGCCACCGCAGACGCCGGATCGTCGGGGGCTGAAGCTTTCTTT CATADAGSSGAEAFF